This TCR beta chain was found in a study of T cells in Graves' hyperthyroidism and ophthalmopathy. TCR beta CDR3 region amplification was performed from RNA transcripts. Researchers ran a first-round RT-PCR on the TCR CDR3 using the HTBI primer set. Each CDR3 protein is one row after TCRdb ran MiXCR on the multiplex PCR reads. The table shows around 200,000 distinct CDR3 sequences, with around 17% occurring only once. Thyroid ultrasound, orbital computed tomography, clinical symptoms, and serum thyroxine and TRAb underpinned diagnoses. The CDR3 has 16 residues. V lost 4 bases to trimming and J lost 4 bases, with 20 bases between them. Germline V gene sequence: CDR1 SGHRS, CDR2 YFSETQ.

The receptor comes from a man aged 35 to 55 with Graves' hyperthyroidism. The chain combines TRBV5-1 with TRBJ1-2, with D perhaps matching TRBD1 (5 bases). The material sequenced was blood. This chain's CDR3 is CASSPDPRAGTYGYTF. The CDR3 region has the DNA TGCGCCAGCAGCCCAGACCCGAGGGCAGGGACCTATGGCTACACCTTC.